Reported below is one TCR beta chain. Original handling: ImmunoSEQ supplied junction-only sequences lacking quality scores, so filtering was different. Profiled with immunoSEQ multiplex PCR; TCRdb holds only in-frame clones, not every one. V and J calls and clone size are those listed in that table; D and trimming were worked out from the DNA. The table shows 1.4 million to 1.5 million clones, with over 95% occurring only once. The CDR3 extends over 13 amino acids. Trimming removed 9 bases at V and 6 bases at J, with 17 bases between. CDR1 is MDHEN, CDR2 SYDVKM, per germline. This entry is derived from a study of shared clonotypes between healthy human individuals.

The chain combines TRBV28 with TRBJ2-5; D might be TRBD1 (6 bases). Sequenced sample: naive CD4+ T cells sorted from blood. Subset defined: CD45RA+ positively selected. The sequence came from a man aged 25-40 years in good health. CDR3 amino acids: CASYTYREKTQYF. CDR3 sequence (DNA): TGTGCCAGTTACACATACAGGGAGAAGACCCAGTACTTC.